The 31 T cell receptor beta chains presented below share a single source sample, sequenced in a study of blood T cells in healthy people across ages. Through a sample-barcoded 5' primer and a J-beta primer mix, a second PCR was run for roughly 7 to 11 cycles. One entry per CDR3 protein, called by TCRdb with MiXCR from the 5' RACE reads. The sample consists of over a million distinct CDR3 sequences, around 43% of them appearing once. The sequenced sample consisted of blood. The origin of the receptors is a woman aged 55-70 years in good health.

This sequence joins TRBV3-1 and TRBJ1-6; 9 bases agree with TRBD1. Per germline, CDR1 LGHDT and CDR2 YNNKEL (reference sequence). V lost 6 bases and J lost 9; bases outside the gene matches: 6. CDR3 length: 14 amino acids. The DNA for the CDR3 is TGTGCCAGCAGTCCCGGGACAGGGACTTCACCCCTCCACTTT. Translated: CASSPGTGTSPLHF.

The chain combines TRBV7-3 with TRBJ2-3; D remains ambiguous. The germline CDR1 and CDR2 sequences are SGHTA and FQGTGA. The CDR3 covers 14 residues. V shed 0 bases and J shed 2 bases, with 6 bases lying between them. CDR3 sequence (DNA): TGTGCCAGCAGCTTAACTGGGTTCACAGATACGCAGTATTTT. This translates into CASSLTGFTDTQYF.

A few counts support this clonotype. The V call is TRBV27, the J call TRBJ1-4; maybe TRBD1 (5 bases). There are 13 residues in the CDR3. Deletions cut 5 bases from V and 11 bases from J, with 15 bases between. Germline assignment: CDR1 MNHEY and CDR2 SMNVEV (reference sequence). The CDR3 here is CASSPGRGLKLFF. The CDR3 DNA sequence: TGTGCCAGCAGTCCCGGTAGGGGTTTGAAACTGTTTTTT.

This chain links TRBV10-3 with TRBJ2-5; TRBD2 matches at 7 bases. In germline, CDR1 is ENHRY, CDR2 SYGVKD. The CDR3 has 17 amino acids. J gave up 11 bases and V 3 bases, and 21 bases lay outside the gene matches. CDR3 nucleotides: TGTGCCATCAGTGATAATTGGGGCGGGAGCCCGCTGGACGGGCAGTACTTC. It encodes CAISDNWGGSPLDGQYF.

Only a few counts were recorded for this clonotype. V gene TRBV16 combines with J gene TRBJ2-7; unclear D gene. The germline gives CDR1 KGHSY, CDR2 FQNENV. Trimming left V 1 base short and J 4 bases short, with 5 bases between. CDR3 size: 12 residues. DNA for the CDR3: TGTGCCAGCAGCCAATTCCGGTACGAGCAGTACTTC. This codes for CASSQFRYEQYF.

This chain connects TRBV4-2 to TRBJ1-4, with D possibly TRBD1 on 5 matching bases. The germline V and J ends were trimmed by 0 bases and 3 bases, with 11 bases remaining between them. CDR1 and CDR2 from the germline V gene are LGHNA and YNFKEQ. CDR3 length: 16 amino acids. As DNA, the CDR3 is TGTGCCAGCAGCCAAGAGCAGAAAGGGGCTAATGAAAAACTGTTTTTT. It specifies CASSQEQKGANEKLFF.

This clonotype showed up just a few times. CDR3 protein: CSVPTGTGDNEQFF. CDR3 DNA: TGCAGCGTCCCTACCGGGACTGGAGACAATGAGCAGTTCTTC. The chain couples TRBV29-1 to TRBJ2-1; maybe TRBD2 (6 bases). V was trimmed by 6 bases and J by 5 bases, leaving 17 bases between them. From germline, CDR1 is SQVTM and CDR2 ANQGSEA. The length of the CDR3 is 14 residues.

The CDR3 DNA sequence: TGTGCCAGCACTAATCCCCAGGGGCGATCCTACGAGCAGTACTTC. This gives the protein CASTNPQGRSYEQYF. The chain employs TRBV5-6 and TRBJ2-7, with D tentatively TRBD1 (6 bases). The V gene's germline CDR1 is SGHDT and CDR2 YYEEEE. Trimming removed 6 bases at V and 1 base at J, with 17 bases between. This CDR3 has 15 amino acids. Complete variable domain (other parts from reference TRBV5-6 and TRBJ2-7): DAGVTQSPTHLIKTRGQQVTLRCSPKSGHDTVSWYQQALGQGPQFIFQYYEEEERQRGNFPDRFSGHQFPNYSSELNVNALLLGDSALYLCASTNPQGRSYEQYFGPGTRLTVT.

The rearrangement links TRBV5-1 to TRBJ2-2; 8 bases fit TRBD1. Germline values: CDR1 SGHRS, CDR2 YFSETQ. With V trimmed by 4 bases and J by 3 bases, 14 bases remained unmatched. The CDR3 consists of 18 residues. As DNA, the CDR3 is TGCGCCAGCAGCGATGGGACAGGAAGTTGGAAGGACACCGGGGAGCTGTTTTTT. Its protein is CASSDGTGSWKDTGELFF.

The gene calls are TRBV13 and TRBJ2-3; the D gene is possibly TRBD2 (7 bases). Germline V CDR1 and CDR2: PRHDT, FYEKMQ (reference sequence). Trimming cost V 3 bases and J 4 bases, with 17 bases left between them. The CDR3 is 16 residues long. The DNA of the CDR3 is TGTGCCAGCAGCTTTGAGGGGGGAGGGGCCTCAGATACGCAGTATTTT. Amino acids: CASSFEGGGASDTQYF. The complete variable domain, with remaining parts taken from reference TRBV13 and TRBJ2-3, reads AAGVIQSPRHLIKEKRETATLKCYPIPRHDTVYWYQQGPGQDPQFLISFYEKMQSDKGSIPDRFSAQQFSDYHSELNMSSLELGDSALYFCASSFEGGGASDTQYFGPGTRLTVL.

This clonotype has only a few counts. The V and J genes are TRBV10-3 and TRBJ2-7; D is unclear. V was trimmed by 8 bases and J by 5 bases, leaving 16 bases between them. CDR3 length equals 13 residues. The germline V gene encodes CDR1 ENHRY and CDR2 SYGVKD. CDR3 in DNA: TGTGCCATCCGAAGTGGGTTTTCCGACGAGCAGTACTTC. Translated: CAIRSGFSDEQYF.

The chain couples TRBV20-1 to TRBJ1-2; D possibly corresponds to TRBD1 (5 bases). Germline CDR1 and CDR2: DFQATT and SNEGSKA (reference sequence). CDR3 length: 14 amino acids. V was trimmed by 3 bases and J by 3 bases, leaving 14 bases between them. The CDR3 DNA reads as TGCAGTGCTAGGTCCAGGGTTAGGGACTATGGCTACACCTTC. Protein: CSARSRVRDYGYTF.

V gene TRBV3-1 combines with J gene TRBJ1-2; D might be TRBD1 (5 bases). V was clipped by 3 bases and J by 3 bases, with 11 bases between them. Looked up from germline, CDR1 is LGHDT and CDR2 is YNNKEL (reference sequence). CDR3 length: 14 amino acids. The CDR3 sequence is CASSHQGYDYGYTF. CDR3 coding DNA: TGTGCCAGCAGCCATCAGGGTTATGACTATGGCTACACCTTC.

The chain has TRBV3-1 and TRBJ1-1; D remains unclear. Per the germline V gene, CDR1 is LGHDT and CDR2 is YNNKEL (reference sequence). Deletions cut 3 bases from V and 0 bases from J, with 8 bases between. This CDR3 is 14 amino acids long. The CDR3 spells CASSHRRMNTEAFF. For the CDR3, the DNA is TGTGCCAGCAGCCACCGGAGAATGAACACTGAAGCTTTCTTT.

For the CDR3, the DNA is TGCAGTGCTCCAAGCGGGAGGGACTTCGGGCAGTTCTTC. It translates to CSAPSGRDFGQFF. The gene calls are TRBV20-1 and TRBJ2-1, with 10 nucleotides matching TRBD2. The CDR3 has 13 residues. Losses at the gene ends were 5 bases for V and 12 bases for J; bases not matched to a gene: 10. Germline V gene sequence: CDR1 DFQATT, CDR2 SNEGSKA (reference sequence).

The rearrangement uses TRBV20-1 and TRBJ2-3; D possibly corresponds to TRBD2 (6 bases). This CDR3 is built from 16 residues. With 0 bases removed from V and 6 bases from J, the gap between germline ends came to 19 bases. CDR1 is DFQATT, CDR2 SNEGSKA, per germline (reference sequence). The CDR3 nucleotides read TGCAGTGCTAGAGAGGGTCTGCGGGGCCTCAGGGATACGCAGTATTTT. Its translation: CSAREGLRGLRDTQYF.

The chain joins TRBV5-1 to TRBJ2-3, with a tentative D call TRBD1 (5 bases). In germline, CDR1 is SGHRS, CDR2 YFSETQ. Trimming took 4 bases from V and 3 from J, leaving 15 bases between them. The CDR3 sequence is 15 residues long. The CDR3 loop is CASSQEGAGTDTQYF. CDR3 sequence (DNA): TGCGCCAGCAGCCAAGAAGGGGCTGGGACAGATACGCAGTATTTT. Full variable domain (missing parts from reference TRBV5-1 and TRBJ2-3): KAGVTQTPRYLIKTRGQQVTLSCSPISGHRSVSWYQQTPGQGLQFLFEYFSETQRNKGNFPGRFSGRQFSNSRSEMNVSTLELGDSALYLCASSQEGAGTDTQYFGPGTRLTVL.

Concerning this clonotype: The junction and the germline gene differ at one end; a read error may be behind it. The DNA for the CDR3 is TGTGCCAGCAGCTTAGCCCCCAGGGGGAAGCAAGAGACCCAGAACTTC. It encodes CASSLAPRGKQETQNF. The gene calls are TRBV7-2 and TRBJ2-5; 7 nucleotides match TRBD1. Germline V gene sequence: CDR1 SGHTA, CDR2 FQGNSA. The CDR3 contains 16 residues.

This clonotype was counted a few times. V gene TRBV6-5 combines with J gene TRBJ2-7; 11 positions match TRBD2. The CDR3 totals 12 residues. V lost 10 bases to trimming and J lost 4 bases; unmatched junction nucleotides: 3. Germline V gene data show CDR1 as MNHEY and CDR2 as SVGAGI. CDR3: CATTSGSYEQYF. In DNA form, the CDR3 reads TGTGCCACAACTAGCGGGAGTTACGAGCAGTACTTC.

V gene TRBV27 combines with J gene TRBJ2-1, with D perhaps matching TRBD1 or TRBD2 (6 bases each). The germline V gene encodes CDR1 MNHEY and CDR2 SMNVEV (reference sequence). The CDR3 length is 15 residues. Trimming left V 2 bases short and J 5 bases short, with 13 bases between. The CDR3 loop reads CASSLRGRNNNEQFF. Written as DNA, the CDR3 is TGTGCCAGCAGTTTACGGGGGCGAAATAACAATGAGCAGTTCTTC.

Concerning this clonotype itself: One end of the junction does not line up with germline, which may come from a read error. The chain employs TRBV5-1 and TRBJ1-1; TRBD1 matches at 8 bases. Germline values: CDR1 SGHRS, CDR2 YFSETQ. The CDR3 spans 15 residues. CDR3 nucleotides: TGCGCCAGCAGCTTGGGCAACAGGGGGAGGACTGAGGCTTTCTTT. This codes for CASSLGNRGRTEAFF.

This clonotype was seen more than once but under ten times. The junction departs from germline at one end; a sequencing error may be responsible. V is TRBV29-1 and J is TRBJ2-5; the D gene is possibly TRBD1 (6 bases). CDR3 length: 11 residues. Germline V gene sequence: CDR1 SQVTM, CDR2 ANQGSEA. The CDR3 loop is CSAEQGREQYF. The CDR3 region has the DNA TGCAGCGCTGAACAGGGAAGAGAGCAGTACTTC.

This clonotype was counted between two and nine times. The CDR3 nucleotides read TGTGCCAGCAGCTCGTGGAAAGACAGCCCCAACTCCTACGAGCAGTACTTC. The encoded protein is CASSSWKDSPNSYEQYF. The gene calls are TRBV11-2 and TRBJ2-7; D is possibly TRBD1 (5 bases). The length of the CDR3 is 17 residues. Between the trimmed V and J ends, which lost 4 bases and 0 bases, there was a span of 19 bases. Germline loops: CDR1 SGHAT, CDR2 FQNNGV. Full variable domain (outside the CDR3, taken from reference TRBV11-2 and TRBJ2-7): EAGVAQSPRYKIIEKRQSVAFWCNPISGHATLYWYQQILGQGPKLLIQFQNNGVVDDSQLPKDRFSAERLKGVDSTLKIQPAKLEDSAVYLCASSSWKDSPNSYEQYFGPGTRLTVT.

The chain recombines TRBV27 with TRBJ2-7, with 8 bases aligning to TRBD1. The CDR3 runs 14 residues. The V segment lost 6 bases and the J segment 4 bases; nucleotides outside the gene matches: 8. Germline V lookup: CDR1 MNHEY, CDR2 SMNVEV (reference sequence). Written as DNA, the CDR3 is TGTGCCAGCAGGCGTCAGGGGGCGAGGTACGAGCAGTACTTC. This sequence encodes CASRRQGARYEQYF.

The chain links TRBV27 to TRBJ2-3; 11 bases are a match to TRBD1. This CDR3 is built from 14 residues. V gave up 6 bases and J gave up 5 bases; unmatched junction bases: 4. Germline-derived CDR1 and CDR2 are MNHEY and SMNVEV (reference sequence). CDR3 protein: CASSQDRGRDTQYF. The CDR3 DNA follows: TGTGCCAGCAGCCAGGACAGGGGGCGAGATACGCAGTATTTT.

This clonotype was counted between two and nine times. The CDR3 loop reads CASSYIPQETQYF. DNA for the CDR3: TGTGCCAGCAGCTATATACCGCAAGAGACCCAGTACTTC. The chain has TRBV7-2 and TRBJ2-5; no definite D call. Germline V gene lookup returns CDR1 SGHTA and CDR2 FQGNSA. The CDR3 is made up of 13 amino acids. The V end was cut by 4 bases, the J end by 2 bases, with 8 bases between.

V is TRBV9 and J is TRBJ2-1; 10 nucleotides match TRBD2. Germline CDR1 is SGDLS and CDR2 is YYNGEE. Unmatched junction bases numbered 8, after V lost 0 bases and J lost 8 bases. The CDR3 covers 16 residues. The CDR3 bases are TGTGCCAGCAGCGTAGGAGCTAGCGGGAGAAGCCATGAGCAGTTCTTC. This encodes CASSVGASGRSHEQFF. The full variable domain, its missing parts supplied by reference TRBV9 and TRBJ2-1, is DSGVTQTPKHLITATGQRVTLRCSPRSGDLSVYWYQQSLDQGLQFLIQYYNGEERAKGNILERFSAQQFPDLHSELNLSSLELGDSALYFCASSVGASGRSHEQFFGPGTRLTVL.

V usage is TRBV29-1 and J usage is TRBJ2-1; 7 bases agree with TRBD2. Germline CDR1 and CDR2: SQVTM and ANQGSEA. J gave up 13 bases and V 7 bases, and 13 bases lay outside the gene matches. The length of the CDR3 is 12 residues. The CDR3 sequence: CSAGGYQETQFF. The CDR3 nucleotides are TGCAGCGCCGGGGGGTACCAAGAGACCCAGTTCTTC.

The chain combines TRBV10-3 with TRBJ2-7; D not resolved. From germline, CDR1 is ENHRY and CDR2 SYGVKD. The length of the CDR3 is 15 residues. Trimming shortened V by 9 bases and J by 2 bases, and 20 bases separated the two germline ends. CDR3 sequence (DNA): TGTGCCATTAACAAACGCCAGGACCCCCCCTACGAGCAGTACTTC. Translation gives CAINKRQDPPYEQYF.

CDR3 nucleotide sequence: TGTGCCAGCAGTTTAGCCCGGGGCACGCGAGATACGCAGTATTTT. Translation gives CASSLARGTRDTQYF. The chain is built from TRBV27 and TRBJ2-3; possibly TRBD1 or TRBD2 for D (5 bases each). This CDR3 is 15 amino acids long. CDR1 MNHEY and CDR2 SMNVEV come from the germline V gene (reference sequence). The germline V and J ends were trimmed by 2 bases and 5 bases, with 14 bases remaining between them.

The J gene is TRBJ2-2, the V gene TRBV12-3 or TRBV12-4, with 8 bases lining up with TRBD1. This CDR3 is 14 amino acids long. With 7 bases clipped from V and 3 bases from J, the junction kept 4 bases outside the gene matches. The CDR3 DNA sequence: TGTGCCAGCACAGGGGGCGCTTACACCGGGGAGCTGTTTTTT. Translation gives CASTGGAYTGELFF.